Each of the 16 T cell receptor beta chains below was sequenced from the same sample in a study of T cell changes during pregnancy in multiple sclerosis. The protocol was immunoSEQ multiplex PCR, while the TCRdb copy is restricted to in-frame clones and leaves out a portion. In the table there are about 69,000 clones, around 94% of which are singletons. The specimen comprised peripheral blood, sampled in the third trimester of pregnancy. Source of these receptors: a female donor in good health, enrolled as a control in a pregnancy study.

V is TRBV6-6 and J is TRBJ2-3; possibly TRBD1 for D (5 bases). The CDR3 covers 15 residues. Germline loops: CDR1 MNHNY, CDR2 SVGAGI (reference sequence). Trimming took 7 bases from V and 1 from J, leaving 15 bases between them. CDR3 amino acids: CASIPEGRGTDTQYF. The CDR3 coding sequence is TGTGCCAGCATCCCCGAAGGCAGGGGCACAGATACGCAGTATTTT.

The V and J genes are TRBV11-1 and TRBJ2-3; maybe TRBD2 (7 bases). V was cut by 5 bases and J by 4 bases, with 28 bases left in between. The V gene's germline CDR1 is SGHAT and CDR2 FQDESV (reference sequence). This CDR3 spans 19 amino acids. In DNA, the CDR3 is TGTGCCAGCAGCGTAGAGTTACGTCACGGCGGGGGCCGGGCAGATACGCAGTATTTT. As protein: CASSVELRHGGGRADTQYF.

This clone was observed a few times. The genes are TRBV4-1 and TRBJ2-7, with D uncertain. V was shortened by 1 base and J by 1 base, with 5 bases between the two germline ends. This CDR3 comprises 13 residues. Germline assignment: CDR1 MGHRA and CDR2 YSYEKL. The chain's CDR3 is CASSQAVSYEQYF. In nucleotides, the CDR3 is TGCGCCAGCAGCCAAGCGGTTTCCTACGAGCAGTACTTC.

A remark on this clone: The junction departs from the called germline gene at one end, perhaps through a read error. The CDR3 loop is CTLSAADSLGVIF. The CDR3 region has the DNA TGCACACTATCAGCGGCGGACAGCCTTGGGGTCATCTTC. The rearrangement joins TRBV29-1 to TRBJ2-1; D perhaps matches TRBD1 (6 bases). CDR1 is SQVTM and CDR2 is ANQGSEA in the germline V gene. The CDR3 contains 13 residues.

The chain has TRBV28 and TRBJ2-1; perhaps TRBD1 as D (5 bases). The CDR3 has 15 amino acids. Germline assignment: CDR1 MDHEN and CDR2 SYDVKM. The ends were cut back, 2 bases at V and 5 bases at J, with 13 bases in the middle. Written as DNA, the CDR3 is TGTGCCAGCAGTTTAATGTGGGGCCCGAACAATGAGCAGTTCTTC. Protein: CASSLMWGPNNEQFF. The full variable domain, in which reference TRBV28 and TRBJ2-1 provide the parts outside the CDR3, is DVKVTQSSRYLVKRTGEKVFLECVQDMDHENMFWYRQDPGLGLRLIYFSYDVKMKEKGDIPEGYSVSREKKERFSLILESASTNQTSMYLCASSLMWGPNNEQFFGPGTRLTVL.

For the CDR3, the DNA is TGCGCCAGCAGCCCGGGGACTAGAGCCGGGGGTGAGCAGTTCTTC. It codes for CASSPGTRAGGEQFF. The chain has TRBV5-1 and TRBJ2-1; 8 positions agree with TRBD2. This CDR3 region has 15 residues. The ends lost 4 bases at V and 9 bases at J; junction bases unmatched: 12. Germline V gene sequence: CDR1 SGHRS, CDR2 YFSETQ.

This clone was observed a single time. The rearrangement links TRBV19 to TRBJ2-5; 9 bases match TRBD1. This CDR3 has 18 amino acids. The germline CDR1 and CDR2 sequences are LNHDA and SQIVND (reference sequence). V trimming: 6 bases; J trimming: 2 bases; junction bases outside the gene matches: 16. CDR3 protein: CASSFSSGQGLGQETQYF. CDR3 nucleotide sequence: TGTGCCAGTAGCTTCAGTTCCGGACAGGGGTTAGGGCAAGAGACCCAGTACTTC.

The chain uses TRBV19 and TRBJ1-4; D call uncertain. CDR1 is LNHDA, CDR2 SQIVND, per germline (reference sequence). V dropped 8 bases and J dropped 5 bases, with 9 bases sitting between them. This CDR3 comprises 12 residues. DNA for the CDR3: TGTGCCAGTCTGGCGGCGAATGAAAAACTGTTTTTT. Translated: CASLAANEKLFF. The whole variable domain, filled in from reference TRBV19 and TRBJ1-4, reads DGGITQSPKYLFRKEGQNVTLSCEQNLNHDAMYWYRQDPGQGLRLIYYSQIVNDFQKGDIAEGYSVSREKKESFPLTVTSAQKNPTAFYLCASLAANEKLFFGSGTQLSVL.

V is TRBV28 and J is TRBJ1-1, with D hard to call. This CDR3 region has 17 residues. The germline V gene has CDR1 MDHEN and CDR2 SYDVKM. The V gene lost 6 bases and the J gene lost 0 bases, with 20 bases spanning the gap. CDR3 amino acids: CASSYYTRFGMNTEAFF. CDR3 DNA sequence: TGTGCCAGCAGCTATTATACTAGGTTCGGGATGAACACTGAAGCTTTCTTT.

The J gene is TRBJ1-5, the V gene TRBV10-3; D call uncertain. The CDR3 sequence is 16 residues long. The V end was cut by 0 bases, the J end by 5 bases, with 14 bases between. Germline assignment: CDR1 ENHRY and CDR2 SYGVKD. CDR3 DNA sequence: TGTGCCATCAGTGAGTCAGAGGTAAGGTTAGATCAGCCCCAGCATTTT. It codes for CAISESEVRLDQPQHF.

The chain is built from TRBV4-3 and TRBJ1-2, with TRBD1 identical over 11 bases. Per the germline V gene, CDR1 is LGHNA and CDR2 is YSLEER. This CDR3 is 15 amino acids long. The junction had 6 bases not matched to a gene; V was cut back by 4 bases and J by 5 bases. The CDR3 DNA sequence: TGCGCCAGCAGCCCCGGACAGGGGGCTGGGTATGGCTACACCTTC. This translates into CASSPGQGAGYGYTF.

The CDR3 DNA sequence: TGTGCCAGCAGCCTTGGGGTAGGGACAGGGGCGTACGAGCAGTACTTC. It encodes CASSLGVGTGAYEQYF. The chain combines TRBV5-6 with TRBJ2-7; 10 nucleotides align to TRBD1. CDR1 is SGHDT and CDR2 is YYEEEE in the germline V gene. Germline trimming cut 4 bases from V and 4 bases from J; bases unmatched to any gene: 11. This CDR3 is built from 16 residues.

The rearrangement uses TRBV28 and TRBJ1-1; TRBD1 aligns across 9 bases. J was trimmed by 1 base and V by 5 bases; bases with no gene match: 8. CDR1 and CDR2 from the germline V gene are MDHEN and SYDVKM. The CDR3 length is 16 residues. The CDR3 region has the DNA TGTGCCAGCAGTCAGGACCAACAGGGGGCGAACACTGAAGCTTTCTTT. Protein product: CASSQDQQGANTEAFF.

The chain joins TRBV5-6 to TRBJ2-7; 8 bases fit TRBD1. V trimming: 4 bases; J trimming: 4 bases; junction bases outside the gene matches: 7. CDR1 SGHDT and CDR2 YYEEEE come from the germline V gene. This CDR3 spans 14 amino acids. For the CDR3, the DNA is TGTGCCAGCAGCCCGACAGGGGAGAGATACGAGCAGTACTTC. This gives the protein CASSPTGERYEQYF. Full variable domain (missing parts from reference TRBV5-6 and TRBJ2-7): DAGVTQSPTHLIKTRGQQVTLRCSPKSGHDTVSWYQQALGQGPQFIFQYYEEEERQRGNFPDRFSGHQFPNYSSELNVNALLLGDSALYLCASSPTGERYEQYFGPGTRLTVT.

This rearrangement joins TRBV2 to TRBJ2-6, with TRBD2 matching over 7 bases. The CDR3 loop spans 15 amino acids. V lost 7 bases, J lost 3 bases, and 6 bases stayed unmatched. CDR1 is SNHLY, CDR2 FYNNEI, per germline. As DNA, the CDR3 is TGTGCCAGCAATGGGGGGGAAGGTGGGGCCAACGTCCTGACTTTC. Translation: CASNGGEGGANVLTF.

In this sample, this clone turned up once. The chain employs TRBV5-4 and TRBJ1-2; TRBD1 aligns across 7 bases. The germline V gene has CDR1 SGHNT and CDR2 YYREEE (reference sequence). V was clipped by 4 bases and J by 2 bases; unmatched bases: 2. The CDR3 totals 13 residues. The CDR3 DNA is TGTGCCAGCAGCCCGGACAGGAACTATGGCTACACCTTC. It is translated as CASSPDRNYGYTF.